Listed below are T cell receptor beta chains from one sample, sequenced in a study of T cell repertoires in cytomegalovirus infection. A single record per CDR3 protein comes from TCRdb applying MiXCR to the reads. The sample has around 500,000 distinct CDR3 sequences, approximately 46% seen once. These receptors lack a known antigen. The specimen comprised cultured PBMCs, sampled from culture after CMV antigen stimulation. The receptors come from a human donor in good health (CMV status not recorded). Some clones in this sample may be carry-over from other donors' samples. The CDR3 runs from the conserved cysteine through the conserved F or W. D genes are given only for firm matches. Not all rows give a size; the values are once, few, many and, for expanded clones, a class.

v_call	j_call	clone_size	d_call	cdr3_nt	cdr3_aa
TRBV6-1	TRBJ2-5	.	TRBD2	TGTGCCAGCGGGTTAACTAGCGCGCAAGAGACCCAGTACTTC	CASGLTSAQETQYF
TRBV7-2	TRBJ1-3	many	TRBD1	TGTGCCAGCAGCTTGGACAGGGGGCTTGGAAACACCATATATTTT	CASSLDRGLGNTIYF
TRBV6-6	TRBJ1-2	.	.	TGTGCCAGCAGTGTGGGATGGACTAACTATGGCTACACCTTC	CASSVGWTNYGYTF
TRBV6-1	TRBJ1-2	.	TRBD1	TGTGCCAGCAGACAGTTCGAAACAGGGGGCCCCTATGGCTACACCTTC	CASRQFETGGPYGYTF
TRBV7-9	TRBJ1-3	.	TRBD1	TGTGCCAGCATCCCGCGTCCAGGGGGCAACACCATATATTTT	CASIPRPGGNTIYF
TRBV28	TRBJ1-6	.	.	TGTGCCAGCACCCTGACAGAGGATAATTCACCCCTCCACTTT	CASTLTEDNSPLHF
TRBV12-3/TRBV12-4	TRBJ2-5	few	.	TGTGCCAGCAGTCCCGGGGACCGGGGGACCCAGTACTTC	CASSPGDRGTQYF
TRBV19	TRBJ1-5	.	TRBD1	TGTGCCAGTAGGCCCCCAGGGGGCGTTGGTCAGCCCCAGCATTTT	CASRPPGGVGQPQHF
TRBV6-1	TRBJ1-4	few	.	TGTGCCAGCAGTGAAGTCGAGGCCCTTGCAACTAATGAAAAACTGTTTTTT	CASSEVEALATNEKLFF
TRBV12-3/TRBV12-4	TRBJ1-1	.	.	TGTGCCAGTACTATGTCCCCTCCTGAAGCTTTCTTT	CASTMSPPEAFF
TRBV6-1	TRBJ2-5	.	TRBD2	TGTGCCAGCAGCCGACTAGCGGGCTTCCAAGAGACCCAGTACTTC	CASSRLAGFQETQYF
TRBV12-3/TRBV12-4	TRBJ2-7	few	TRBD2	TGTGCCAGCAGTGGTCTAGCGGGAGTCTACGAGCAGTACTTC	CASSGLAGVYEQYF
TRBV2	TRBJ2-2	.	TRBD1	TGTGCCAGCAATGGACAGGGCCCCCCCGCCGGGGAGCTGTTTTTT	CASNGQGPPAGELFF
TRBV12-3/TRBV12-4	TRBJ1-6	.	.	TGTGCCAGCAGTTTAGGCCCCCGGGCCCTCCACTTT	CASSLGPRALHF
TRBV12-3/TRBV12-4	TRBJ1-1	.	TRBD1	TGTGCCAGCAGTTTGGACAGGGAGATTTGGCTCGTGAACACTGAAGCTTTCTTT	CASSLDREIWLVNTEAFF
TRBV7-9	TRBJ2-3	few	TRBD2	TGTGCCAGCAGCTTAGAGGGACTAGGAGGAGATACGCAGTATTTT	CASSLEGLGGDTQYF